The 21 T cell receptor beta chains in this list originate from one sample, sequenced in a study of blood T cell repertoires in COVID-19. Method: immunoSEQ multiplex PCR; TCRdb's copy keeps in-frame clones and lacks some. The sample holds about 190,000 clones, around nine tenths seen once. Sequencing input: peripheral blood. All receptors come from a man aged 35-49 years with acute or convalescent COVID-19.

The V and J genes are TRBV19 and TRBJ1-2; 7 bases align to TRBD1. Germline V gene data show CDR1 as LNHDA and CDR2 as SQIVND (reference sequence). The CDR3 is 14 residues long. V dropped 1 base and J dropped 8; count of bases not matched to a gene: 7. The CDR3 DNA sequence: TGTGCCAGTAGTATAGCAGGGGGACGCGGGGGCTACACCTTC. Translated, it gives CASSIAGGRGGYTF.

The chain has TRBV5-6 and TRBJ2-7; 9 nucleotides align to TRBD1. There are 15 residues in the CDR3. J gave up 7 bases and V 0 bases, and 8 bases lay outside the gene matches. Germline V gives CDR1 SGHDT, CDR2 YYEEEE. This CDR3 is CASSLGTGVRREQYF. The CDR3 nucleotides read TGTGCCAGCAGCTTGGGGACAGGGGTTCGTAGGGAGCAGTACTTC.

The V and J genes are TRBV11-3 and TRBJ1-2; possibly TRBD1 for D (5 bases). Germline assignment: CDR1 SGHNT and CDR2 YENEEA. The CDR3 runs to 15 residues. With 1 base removed from V and 0 bases from J, the gap between germline ends came to 9 bases. CDR3 sequence reads: CASSLGGSPNYGYTF. The CDR3 DNA sequence: TGTGCCAGCAGCTTAGGGGGCAGCCCTAACTATGGCTACACCTTC.

V and J are TRBV29-1 and TRBJ1-4; 12 bases match TRBD1. Trimming took 0 bases from V and 8 from J; bases not matched to a gene: 4. The V gene's germline CDR1 is SQVTM and CDR2 ANQGSEA. This CDR3 contains 15 residues. CDR3 sequence: CSVEDYGTGGEKLFF. Here the CDR3 DNA reads TGCAGCGTTGAAGATTACGGGACAGGGGGCGAAAAACTGTTTTTT.

The gene calls are TRBV3-1 (or the pseudogene TRBV3-2) and TRBJ1-2, with a weak D call TRBD1 (5 bases). CDR1 and CDR2 (germline): LGHDT, YNNKEL (reference sequence). Trimming took off 0 bases at V and 1 base at J, with 12 bases between the two ends. The CDR3 runs 16 residues. The CDR3: CASSQDKRGLNYGYTF. The CDR3 DNA reads as TGTGCCAGCAGCCAAGATAAGCGGGGACTTAACTATGGCTACACCTTC.

The V call is TRBV28, the J call TRBJ1-1, with TRBD1 identical over 10 bases. V gave up 6 bases and J gave up 0 bases; unmatched junction bases: 7. The CDR3 sequence is 16 residues long. Per germline, CDR1 MDHEN and CDR2 SYDVKM. The DNA of the CDR3 is TGTGCCAGCAGCGGGACAGGGGTGTTCGTGAACACTGAAGCTTTCTTT. This encodes CASSGTGVFVNTEAFF.

This clone came up once. The rearrangement uses TRBV7-2 and TRBJ2-5; TRBD2 matches 8 bases. Trimming removed 11 bases from V and 5 bases from J; junction bases left unmatched: 7. Germline V gene data show CDR1 as SGHTA and CDR2 as FQGNSA. The CDR3 is 12 residues long. The CDR3: CASGGRRETQYF. CDR3 DNA sequence: TGTGCCTCGGGGGGGCGGAGGGAGACCCAGTACTTC.

The chain is built from TRBV7-3 and TRBJ2-7; no clear D. The CDR3 length is 16 residues. Per germline, CDR1 SGHTA and CDR2 FQGTGA. V gave up 1 base and J gave up 9 bases, with 22 bases separating them. The CDR3 DNA reads TGTGCCAGCAGCTTAAGGTCGGATGGCCCCTTGGCGGTGCAGTACTTC. Translating gives CASSLRSDGPLAVQYF.

CDR3 DNA: TGTGCCAGTAGTATAGTAGTAACAGGGACGGATGAAAAACTGTTTTTT. It is translated as CASSIVVTGTDEKLFF. The chain joins TRBV19 to TRBJ1-4; possible D gene TRBD1, 6 bases. The germline CDR1 and CDR2 sequences are LNHDA and SQIVND (reference sequence). V lost 1 base and J lost 6, with 15 bases in between. CDR3 size: 16 residues.

The rearrangement joins TRBV2 to TRBJ1-2; D remains ambiguous. This CDR3 has 13 amino acids. V lost 6 bases and J 0 bases, leaving 8 bases between the germline ends. Germline lookup yields CDR1 SNHLY and CDR2 FYNNEI. CDR3 DNA sequence: TGTGCCAGCAGCATGGCCACTAACTATGGCTACACCTTC. It codes for CASSMATNYGYTF. Combining the CDR3 with reference TRBV2 and TRBJ1-2 gives the whole variable domain EPEVTQTPSHQVTQMGQEVILRCVPISNHLYFYWYRQILGQKVEFLVSFYNNEISEKSEIFDDQFSVERPDGSNFTLKIRSTKLEDSAMYFCASSMATNYGYTFGSGTRLTVV.

The chain couples TRBV3-1 (or the pseudogene TRBV3-2) to TRBJ2-1; D is possibly TRBD2 (6 bases). CDR3 length: 15 amino acids. The germline gives CDR1 LGHDT, CDR2 YNNKEL (reference sequence). V shed 3 bases and J shed 7 bases, with 16 bases lying between them. CDR3: CASSQGGGLSNEQFF. The CDR3, as DNA: TGTGCCAGCAGCCAGGGGGGTGGACTTTCTAATGAGCAGTTCTTC.

This clone has only one observation. The chain carries TRBV3-1 (or the pseudogene TRBV3-2) and TRBJ1-3; TRBD1 aligns across 7 bases. Trimming removed 2 bases from V and 3 bases from J; junction bases left unmatched: 10. Germline CDR1 reads LGHDT; CDR2 reads YNNKEL (reference sequence). This CDR3 spans 17 amino acids. The CDR3 spells CASSQRTSHRGGNTIYF. The CDR3 nucleotides are TGTGCCAGCAGCCAAAGGACCTCTCACAGGGGTGGAAACACCATATATTTT.

This chain joins TRBV7-8 and TRBJ2-7; a weak D match, TRBD1 (5 bases). V lost 1 base, J lost 3 bases, and 7 bases lay in between. CDR1 is SGHVS, CDR2 FQNEAQ, per germline. The CDR3 has 13 amino acids. The CDR3 protein is CASSLGQRYEQYF. CDR3 nucleotides: TGTGCCAGCAGCTTAGGACAGCGCTACGAGCAGTACTTC. The full variable domain, in which reference TRBV7-8 and TRBJ2-7 provide the parts outside the CDR3, is GAGVSQSPRYKVAKRGQDVALRCDPISGHVSLFWYQQALGQGPEFLTYFQNEAQLDKSGLPSDRFFAERPEGSVSTLKIQRTQQEDSAVYLCASSLGQRYEQYFGPGTRLTVT.

This chain links TRBV11-2 with TRBJ2-4; D is possibly TRBD2 (6 bases). Deletions cut 1 base from V and 4 bases from J, with 11 bases between. CDR3 size: 15 residues. Germline CDR1 and CDR2: SGHAT and FQNNGV. This CDR3 is CASSLAGDLKNIQYF. Here the CDR3 DNA reads TGTGCCAGCAGCTTAGCCGGGGACTTGAAAAACATTCAGTACTTC.

The chain carries TRBV6-5 and TRBJ1-2; 7 bases align to TRBD1. This CDR3 has 15 residues. Germline V gene lookup returns CDR1 MNHEY and CDR2 SVGAGI. The junction had 9 bases not matched to a gene; V was cut back by 4 bases and J by 4 bases. The CDR3 region has the DNA TGTGCCAGCAGTTCCCCTCGACAGGGCGGCTATGGCTACACCTTC. It specifies CASSSPRQGGYGYTF.

In this sample, this clone turned up once. The chain links TRBV7-2 to TRBJ2-2; TRBD1 is a possible D gene (5 bases). CDR3 length: 13 amino acids. With 5 bases removed from V and 6 bases from J, the gap between germline ends came to 10 bases. Germline CDR1 and CDR2: SGHTA and FQGNSA. The CDR3 coding sequence is TGTGCCAGCAGCCGTCCAGGGTCCGGGGAGCTGTTTTTT. Amino acids: CASSRPGSGELFF.

The V and J genes are TRBV5-5 and TRBJ1-1, with TRBD1 as a possible D gene (5 bases). CDR3 length: 14 residues. CDR1 SGHKS and CDR2 YYEKEE come from the germline V gene (reference sequence). Trimming removed 1 base from V and 5 bases from J, with 12 bases in between. In nucleotides, the CDR3 is TGTGCCAGCAGCTTGCTTCCAGGGTATACTGAAGCTTTCTTT. Its translation: CASSLLPGYTEAFF.

V and J are TRBV6-2 or TRBV6-3 and TRBJ1-2; TRBD1 aligns across 8 bases. Germline values: CDR1 MNHEY, CDR2 SVGEGT. The CDR3 has 16 residues. With V trimmed by 4 bases and J by 1 base, 8 bases remained unmatched. The CDR3 loop is CASSSGQGIFNYGYTF. The CDR3 nucleotides are TGTGCCAGCAGTTCCGGACAGGGAATCTTTAACTATGGCTACACCTTC.

For this clone: A junction boundary mismatches the germline segment, possibly from a read error. The CDR3: CASREVQGAGEYEQYF. The DNA of the CDR3 is TGTGCCAGCAGAGAAGTACAGGGGGCGGGCGAGTACGAGCAGTACTTC. The genes are TRBV2 and TRBJ2-7; the match to TRBD1 covers 9 bases. The germline gives CDR1 SNHLY, CDR2 FYNNEI. This CDR3 has 16 residues.

The chain recombines TRBV27 with TRBJ2-5; 7 bases map to TRBD1. Trimming removed 5 bases from V and 3 bases from J; junction bases left unmatched: 18. The CDR3 spans 18 residues. Looked up from germline, CDR1 is MNHEY and CDR2 is SMNVEV (reference sequence). This chain's CDR3 is CASSPMTGSGLIKETQYF. The CDR3 nucleotides are TGTGCCAGCAGTCCCATGACAGGGTCCGGCCTAATAAAAGAGACCCAGTACTTC.

This clone was found once. V is TRBV10-3 and J is TRBJ1-2; a possible D gene is TRBD1 (5 bases). Trimming took off 7 bases at V and 7 bases at J, with 10 bases between the two ends. CDR1 and CDR2 (germline): ENHRY, SYGVKD. The CDR3 has 11 residues. As DNA, the CDR3 is TGTGCCATCACCAGGGAGGGTGGCTACACCTTC. This gives the protein CAITREGGYTF.